The clone carrying this T cell receptor beta chain appeared a single time. RNA in amounts of about 0.5 to 1 ug was reverse transcribed with random hexamers. Amplification of the TCR beta CDR3 was carried out by immunoSEQ multiplex PCR, which spanned a total of 54 Vbeta and 13 Jbeta segments. TCRdb re-derived calls from the immunoSEQ multiplex PCR reads in MiXCR, one entry per CDR3 protein. The sample has a few hundred thousand distinct CDR3 sequences, over 90% seen once. These data come from a study of CD8 T cells in Susac syndrome. V gave up 3 bases and J gave up 6 bases; unmatched junction bases: 5. The CDR3 sequence is 14 residues long. CDR1 is DFQATT and CDR2 is SNEGSKA in the germline V gene (reference sequence). Multiple sclerosis controls were treatment-naive patients with stable or active relapsing-remitting disease. Negative isolation yielded CD4+ and CD8+ T cells, and FACS enriched TEMRA cells.

The clonotype originates from a human donor with multiple sclerosis. V is TRBV20-1 and J is TRBJ2-4; 10 bases are shared with TRBD2. Sample: CD4+ T cells from PBMCs. CDR3 residues: CSARAASGGNIQYF. The CDR3 coding sequence is TGCAGTGCTAGGGCGGCTAGCGGGGGAAACATTCAGTACTTC.